This T cell receptor (beta chain) was found in a study of identifying expanded T cells in peripheral blood. Germline values: CDR1 SGHNT, CDR2 YYREEE (reference sequence). Trimming cost V 5 bases and J 0 bases, with 6 bases left between them. The CDR3 has 14 residues. Only in-frame clones appear in the TCRdb table, and some are missing; sequencing was by immunoSEQ multiplex PCR. The data hold more than 75,000 clones, with roughly 86% observed a single time. The sample taken for sequencing was blood. This TCR came from a person aged 18-69 years in good health. The chain uses TRBV5-4 and TRBJ2-6; D gene ambiguous. The CDR3 DNA reads as TGTGCCAGCAGGCTCAACTCTGGGGCCAACGTCCTGACTTTC. It yields the protein CASRLNSGANVLTF.